A single sample is the source of the 8 T cell receptor beta chains below, sequenced in a study (dated by TCRdb to 2015 to 2017). Cells that were CD4+CD25+CD127-/low were the ones isolated as Tregs. Library method: 5' RACE. Sequencing used an Illumina MiSeq. TCRdb ran its own pipeline on the public reads, namely fastp trimming at Q25 and MiXCR clone calling, and kept in-frame beta chains. Each CDR3 protein appears once, grouped with its most common genes and DNA. In all, the sample holds more than 10,000 distinct CDR3 sequences, and roughly 50% of those were seen once. The ten largest clonotypes hold around 13% of the sample. Sequenced material: tumor-infiltrating Tregs sorted from the breast tumor. Receptors were obtained from a female donor with breast cancer.

This clonotype has only a few counts. The CDR3 DNA reads TGTGCCATCAGTGAGCCATCGAGCTATAGCAATCAGCCCCAGCATTTT. Translating it yields CAISEPSSYSNQPQHF. The chain carries TRBV10-3 and TRBJ1-5, with D unclear. CDR3 length: 16 residues. Germline V gene data show CDR1 as ENHRY and CDR2 as SYGVKD. Trimming cost V 2 bases and J 0 bases, with 11 bases left between them.

Relative to its sample, this clonotype is medium-sized. The chain couples TRBV20-1 to TRBJ2-3; no reliable D call. This CDR3 region has 11 residues. V lost 5 bases and J lost 3, with 6 bases in between. Germline loops: CDR1 DFQATT, CDR2 SNEGSKA (reference sequence). The CDR3 region is CSARSTDTQYF. The CDR3 DNA sequence: TGCAGTGCTCGCTCTACAGATACGCAGTATTTT.

This rearrangement joins TRBV18 to TRBJ2-7, with 13 bases aligning to TRBD2. The germline V gene encodes CDR1 KGHSH and CDR2 LQKENI. The V and J ends lost 3 bases and 3 bases, in that order; junction bases with no gene match: 2. The CDR3 is made up of 15 amino acids. CDR3 bases: TGTGCCAGCTCACCGACTAGCGGGAGGCTCTACGAGCAGTACGTC. This translates into CASSPTSGRLYEQYV.

A note on this clonotype: Likely a read error: the CDR3 ends without its conserved phenylalanine or tryptophan. V usage is TRBV20-1 and J usage is TRBJ1-5; D perhaps matches TRBD1 (6 bases). This CDR3 spans 14 amino acids. Germline V gene data show CDR1 as DFQATT and CDR2 as SNEGSKA (reference sequence). Trimming took off 2 bases at V and 6 bases at J, with 14 bases between the two ends. Here the CDR3 DNA reads TGCAGTGCTAGACGAGGACAGTCGGTTCAGCCCCAGCATTCT. This translates into CSARRGQSVQPQHS.

The chain carries TRBV4-1 and TRBJ2-1; 11 bases match TRBD2. Looked up from germline, CDR1 is MGHRA and CDR2 is YSYEKL. This CDR3 spans 15 amino acids. V gave up 5 bases and J gave up 9 bases; unmatched junction bases: 9. Here the CDR3 DNA reads TGCGCCAGCAGCTACTTAACTAGCGGGAGACGTGAGCAGTTCTTC. Translation gives CASSYLTSGRREQFF.

The CDR3 protein is CASRGTGIGNTIYF. CDR3 in DNA: TGTGCCAGCAGGGGAACAGGAATTGGAAACACCATATATTTT. V and J are TRBV4-2 and TRBJ1-3; tentative D call: TRBD1 (5 bases). CDR1 is LGHNA and CDR2 is YNFKEQ in the germline V gene. Trimming removed 6 bases at V and 3 bases at J, with 12 bases between. CDR3 size: 14 residues.

This sequence joins TRBV6-5 and TRBJ2-1; 7 bases are a match to TRBD1. V was pared by 7 bases and J by 6 bases, with 6 bases of the junction left unmatched. Looked up from germline, CDR1 is MNHEY and CDR2 is SVGAGI. The CDR3 is 13 residues long. The CDR3 region has the DNA TGTGCCAGCATCCACAGGGGATCCAATGAGCAGTTCTTC. Its protein is CASIHRGSNEQFF.

This clonotype was detected once. The V and J genes are TRBV12-3 or TRBV12-4 and TRBJ1-1, with 10 positions matching TRBD1. V was clipped by 3 bases and J by 7 bases; unmatched bases: 5. The CDR3 has 14 amino acids. For the CDR3, the DNA is TGTGCCAGCAGTTTCCGACAGGGGGCCAGTGAAGCTTTCTTT. Amino acids: CASSFRQGASEAFF.